Following are 28 T cell receptor beta chains from one sample sequenced in a study of blood T cells in healthy people across ages. A second PCR, run for about 7 to 11 cycles, used a sample-barcoded 5' primer plus a J-beta primer mix. TCRdb passed the 5' RACE reads through MiXCR, listing each CDR3 protein once. Here the sample spans around 1.1 million distinct CDR3 sequences, roughly two fifths being singletons. The sample was blood. Receptors originate from a man aged 18 to 30 in good health.

V is TRBV5-1 and J is TRBJ2-3; tentatively, D is TRBD1 (8 bases). The germline V gene encodes CDR1 SGHRS and CDR2 YFSETQ. Trimming removed 5 bases from V and 2 bases from J, with 15 bases in between. CDR3 size: 15 residues. CDR3 coding DNA: TGCGCCAGCAGTCCACAGGGGGACTACACAGATACGCAGTATTTT. It codes for CASSPQGDYTDTQYF.

The chain has TRBV18 and TRBJ1-1; 7 bases match TRBD1. Germline values: CDR1 KGHSH, CDR2 LQKENI. The CDR3 has 17 amino acids. V lost 0 bases, J lost 3 bases, and 10 bases stayed unmatched. CDR3 amino acids: CASSPPKTGQFYTEAFF. The CDR3 DNA reads as TGTGCCAGCTCACCACCGAAGACGGGACAGTTCTACACTGAAGCTTTCTTT.

About this clonotype: At one end, the junction sequence differs from germline, possibly due to a read error. The chain is built from TRBV5-1 and TRBJ2-3; D not resolved. The CDR3 totals 16 residues. From germline, CDR1 is SGHRS and CDR2 YFSETQ. The CDR3 loop is CASSLVQHISTETQYF. CDR3 DNA: TGCGCCAGCAGCTTGGTACAGCACATAAGCACAGAGACGCAGTATTTT.

This chain links TRBV29-1 with TRBJ1-2; D remains ambiguous. This CDR3 has 13 residues. CDR1 is SQVTM and CDR2 is ANQGSEA in the germline V gene. The V end lost 4 bases, the J end lost 6 bases, and 15 bases lay between the germline ends. The CDR3 reads CSVVFSLVDGYTF. The CDR3, as DNA: TGCAGCGTTGTATTCTCGTTGGTGGATGGCTACACCTTC.

DNA of the CDR3: TGCGCCAGCAGCTTGGGGGTGAAAGGAGATACGCAGTATTTT. Its translation: CASSLGVKGDTQYF. The gene calls are TRBV5-1 and TRBJ2-3; D remains ambiguous. Germline values: CDR1 SGHRS, CDR2 YFSETQ. V was shortened by 0 bases and J by 5 bases, with 10 bases between the two germline ends. This CDR3 region has 14 residues.

This clonotype occurred once. At one boundary the junction diverges from the germline segment, which might be a read error. The chain couples TRBV10-3 to TRBJ1-2, with 7 positions matching TRBD1. CDR3 length equals 14 residues. CDR1 and CDR2 from the germline V gene are ENHRY and SYGVKD. The CDR3 coding sequence is TGTACCATCGGGGCAGGGGGTACGACCTATGGCTACACCTTC. Protein product: CTIGAGGTTYGYTF.

The sample holds one count of this clonotype. This rearrangement joins TRBV20-1 to TRBJ2-4; 8 nucleotides line up with TRBD2. Germline CDR1 DFQATT, CDR2 SNEGSKA (reference sequence). V lost 3 bases, J lost 8 bases, and 12 bases stayed unmatched. The CDR3 totals 15 residues. For the CDR3, the DNA is TGCAGTGCTAGTTCAAGCGGGGGCACTTGGGACATTCAGTACTTC. Its protein is CSASSSGGTWDIQYF.

This clonotype was observed a handful of times. The chain uses TRBV10-3 and TRBJ2-5; D could derive from TRBD1 or TRBD2 (5 bases each). The CDR3 length is 13 residues. Germline CDR1 reads ENHRY; CDR2 reads SYGVKD. Deletions cut 9 bases from V and 5 bases from J, with 16 bases between. In DNA, the CDR3 is TGTGCCATGCAGGGTGGGGACCGGGAGACCCAGTACTTC. Encoded protein: CAMQGGDRETQYF.

The chain links TRBV6-5 to TRBJ2-5; D could derive from TRBD1 or TRBD2 (5 bases each). CDR3 size: 19 residues. The germline CDR1 and CDR2 sequences are MNHEY and SVGAGI. The V gene lost 0 bases and the J gene lost 4 bases, with 24 bases spanning the gap. CDR3: CASSYSSFERQGFGETQYF. The CDR3 nucleotides read TGTGCCAGCAGTTACTCGAGCTTTGAGCGGCAGGGTTTTGGAGAGACCCAGTACTTC.

The chain joins TRBV20-1 to TRBJ1-1; no firm D call. There are 12 residues in the CDR3. Trimming took off 6 bases at V and 0 bases at J, with 8 bases between the two ends. Germline CDR1 DFQATT, CDR2 SNEGSKA (reference sequence). The CDR3 is CSASILNTEAFF. The DNA of the CDR3 is TGCAGTGCCAGCATTCTGAACACTGAAGCTTTCTTT.

This clonotype has a single count. The CDR3 protein is CASSHEVARADEQFF. The CDR3 DNA reads TGCGCCAGCAGCCATGAGGTGGCTCGGGCCGATGAGCAGTTCTTC. V and J are TRBV4-3 and TRBJ2-1; D call uncertain. This CDR3 contains 15 residues. Looked up from germline, CDR1 is LGHNA and CDR2 is YSLEER. Trimming stripped 3 bases from V and 8 bases from J, with 17 bases between.

CDR3 DNA: TGTGCCAGCAGTTCCATAAGCAGGTCTCTGGCTAATAGTGGCAACTATGGCTACACCTTC. Protein: CASSSISRSLANSGNYGYTF. The chain carries TRBV27 and TRBJ1-2; D is undetermined. Per the germline V gene, CDR1 is MNHEY and CDR2 is SMNVEV (reference sequence). The CDR3 loop spans 20 amino acids. With 4 bases removed from V and 2 bases from J, the gap between germline ends came to 29 bases.

The chain is built from TRBV10-3 and TRBJ2-5; no clear D gene. Looked up from germline, CDR1 is ENHRY and CDR2 is SYGVKD. V was shortened by 0 bases and J by 4 bases, with 3 bases between the two germline ends. There are 12 residues in the CDR3. The CDR3 DNA is TGTGCCATCAGTGAGTCGGCAGAGACCCAGTACTTC. Protein sequence: CAISESAETQYF.

This clonotype was detected once. The V gene is TRBV6-2 or TRBV6-3, the J gene TRBJ2-1; D gene ambiguous. Germline-derived CDR1 and CDR2 are MNHEY and SVGEGT. The CDR3 runs 17 residues. Trimming removed 5 bases at V and 2 bases at J, with 19 bases between. The CDR3 is CASSHEPQDGPYNEQFF. The CDR3 nucleotides are TGTGCCAGCAGTCATGAACCCCAGGACGGCCCCTACAATGAGCAGTTCTTC.

Concerning this clonotype: A much larger clone is a single base away; this may be a read error. The chain employs TRBV7-3 and TRBJ2-1; 12 nucleotides agree with TRBD2. CDR1 SGHTA and CDR2 FQGTGA come from the germline V gene. The CDR3 totals 14 residues. Trimming cost V 5 bases and J 8 bases; bases outside gene matches: 4. CDR3 region: CASSQTSGGYEQFF. The CDR3 nucleotides read TGTGCCAGCAGCCAAACTAGCGGGGGGTATGAGCAGTTCTTC.

CDR3 coding DNA: TGCGCCAGCAGCCAAGATACCAGGGTACAGGAGCAGTTCTTC. Translation gives CASSQDTRVQEQFF. The chain employs TRBV4-3 and TRBJ2-1; possibly TRBD1 for D (5 bases). V was shortened by 0 bases and J by 10 bases, with 13 bases between the two germline ends. Germline-derived CDR1 and CDR2 are LGHNA and YSLEER. This CDR3 spans 14 amino acids.

The rearrangement joins TRBV6-2 or TRBV6-3 to TRBJ2-3; D gene unclear. This CDR3 comprises 14 residues. Trimming took off 7 bases at V and 2 bases at J, with 13 bases between the two ends. Germline-derived CDR1 and CDR2 are MNHEY and SVGEGT. The CDR3 is CASTLRVHTDTQYF. Written as DNA, the CDR3 is TGTGCCAGCACCCTAAGGGTCCACACAGATACGCAGTATTTT.

This clonotype was detected a few times. The rearrangement joins TRBV7-2 to TRBJ2-1; 16 bases map to TRBD2. In germline, CDR1 is SGHTA, CDR2 FQGNSA. This CDR3 is built from 15 residues. Trimming removed 3 bases from V and 8 bases from J; junction bases left unmatched: 1. CDR3 DNA sequence: TGTGCCAGCAGCTTTGGGACTAGCGGGGGGGATGAGCAGTTCTTC. This sequence encodes CASSFGTSGGDEQFF. The whole variable domain, remainder taken from reference TRBV7-2 and TRBJ2-1, is GAGVSQSPSNKVTEKGKDVELRCDPISGHTALYWYRQSLGQGLEFLIYFQGNSAPDKSGLPSDRFSAERTGGSVSTLTIQRTQQEDSAVYLCASSFGTSGGDEQFFGPGTRLTVL.

The V and J genes are TRBV5-5 and TRBJ1-2, with a weak D call TRBD1 (6 bases). Germline V gene data show CDR1 as SGHKS and CDR2 as YYEKEE (reference sequence). Trimming stripped 4 bases from V and 6 bases from J, with 16 bases between. This CDR3 spans 14 amino acids. The CDR3 spells CASSPGQFNHGYTF. The CDR3 nucleotides read TGTGCCAGCAGCCCTGGACAGTTCAACCATGGCTACACCTTC.

For the CDR3, the DNA is TGTGCCAGCAGTTTCCCAGTCGAAAAACTGTTTTTT. Its protein is CASSFPVEKLFF. The chain links TRBV12-3 or TRBV12-4 to TRBJ1-4; no firm D call. CDR3 size: 12 residues. V dropped 3 bases and J dropped 8 bases, with 7 bases sitting between them.

This chain links TRBV4-2 with TRBJ1-4; 7 bases line up with TRBD1. Germline V gene data show CDR1 as LGHNA and CDR2 as YNFKEQ. The V segment lost 3 bases and the J segment 5 bases; nucleotides outside the gene matches: 3. The CDR3 covers 14 residues. CDR3: CASSQGQSNEKLFF. DNA for the CDR3: TGTGCCAGCAGCCAGGGACAGTCGAATGAAAAACTGTTTTTT.

This clonotype was recorded a few times. The CDR3 spells CASSVDGGEYSYGYTF. In DNA form, the CDR3 reads TGTGCCAGCAGCGTAGATGGAGGGGAGTATAGCTATGGCTACACCTTC. The V call is TRBV9, the J call TRBJ1-2; maybe TRBD1 (5 bases). Germline V CDR1 and CDR2: SGDLS, YYNGEE. V lost 0 bases and J lost 4, with 16 bases in between. The CDR3 length is 16 residues.

The sample holds a few counts of this clonotype. The chain combines TRBV9 with TRBJ2-5; 8 bases line up with TRBD2. V lost 3 bases, J lost 1 base, and 5 bases stayed unmatched. Germline V lookup: CDR1 SGDLS, CDR2 YYNGEE. The CDR3 totals 15 residues. DNA for the CDR3: TGTGCCAGCAGCGCCTTAGCGGGGACCCAAGAGACCCAGTACTTC. Amino acids: CASSALAGTQETQYF.

This chain joins TRBV6-2 or TRBV6-3 and TRBJ2-1; 7 positions agree with TRBD1. Per the germline V gene, CDR1 is MNHEY and CDR2 is SVGEGT. J gave up 4 bases and V 8 bases, and 8 bases lay outside the gene matches. The length of the CDR3 is 14 residues. This CDR3 is CASHGTAYYNEQFF. Here the CDR3 DNA reads TGTGCCAGCCACGGGACAGCTTATTACAATGAGCAGTTCTTC.

This clonotype has just a few counts. The chain is built from TRBV27 and TRBJ2-6; D unresolved. The CDR3 spans 19 residues. V was trimmed by 5 bases and J by 1 base, leaving 21 bases between them. Germline lookup yields CDR1 MNHEY and CDR2 SMNVEV (reference sequence). In DNA form, the CDR3 reads TGTGCCAGCAGTCCCGCCTTGGCCGTATACAGATCTGGGGCCAACGTCCTGACTTTC. Amino acids: CASSPALAVYRSGANVLTF.

The chain employs TRBV20-1 and TRBJ2-3; 9 bases align to TRBD1. Unmatched junction bases numbered 5, after V lost 2 bases and J lost 5 bases. The germline CDR1 and CDR2 sequences are DFQATT and SNEGSKA (reference sequence). The CDR3 contains 14 residues. The CDR3 is CSARLQGAKDTQYF. The CDR3, as DNA: TGCAGTGCTAGATTACAGGGGGCCAAAGATACGCAGTATTTT.

This chain joins TRBV7-9 and TRBJ1-3; the D is unclear. CDR1 and CDR2 (germline): SEHNR, FQNEAQ (reference sequence). This CDR3 comprises 13 residues. Trimming pared 5 bases from V and 4 bases from J, leaving 9 bases between. The CDR3 bases are TGTGCCAGCAGCACCACAAGCGGAAACACCATATATTTT. Protein product: CASSTTSGNTIYF.

This chain uses TRBV9 with TRBJ2-3, with unresolved D. The CDR3 covers 13 residues. Trimming cost V 4 bases and J 3 bases, with 9 bases left between them. Germline values: CDR1 SGDLS, CDR2 YYNGEE. CDR3 residues: CASSPYRTDTQYF. The CDR3 nucleotides are TGTGCCAGCAGCCCATACCGGACAGATACGCAGTATTTT. Variable domain in full (rest from reference TRBV9 and TRBJ2-3): DSGVTQTPKHLITATGQRVTLRCSPRSGDLSVYWYQQSLDQGLQFLIQYYNGEERAKGNILERFSAQQFPDLHSELNLSSLELGDSALYFCASSPYRTDTQYFGPGTRLTVL.